One and the same sample provided the 6 T cell receptor beta chains below, sequenced in a study of cytomegalovirus exposure and HLA in healthy donors. The PCR employed 60 Vbeta primers together with 13 Jbeta primers. Sequencing was performed with immunoSEQ multiplex PCR; in TCRdb, only in-frame clones are kept and a portion is missing. The sample lists 150,000 to 200,000 clones, roughly 70% seen once, with less than 3.5% in the top ten. The source material was PBMCs. The source of these receptors is a woman aged 40 to 55 in good health and CMV-seropositive.

This clone was seen only a few times. This chain connects TRBV6-6 to TRBJ2-3; D is unresolved. V was cut by 2 bases and J by 1 base, with 10 bases left in between. Germline assignment: CDR1 MNHNY and CDR2 SVGAGI (reference sequence). There are 15 residues in the CDR3. CDR3 sequence reads: CASSYLAVGTDTQYF. For the CDR3, the DNA is TGTGCCAGCAGTTACCTGGCGGTGGGCACAGATACGCAGTATTTT.

The rearrangement joins TRBV6-1 to TRBJ2-7, with 7 bases identical to TRBD1. With V trimmed by 5 bases and J by 3 bases, 7 bases remained unmatched. There are 14 residues in the CDR3. CDR1 and CDR2 from the germline V gene are MNHNS and SASEGT. CDR3 sequence (DNA): TGTGCCAGCAGTCCACAGGGGTCGAACTACGAGCAGTACTTC. This encodes CASSPQGSNYEQYF.

The V call is TRBV4-3, the J call TRBJ2-7; TRBD1 is a possible D gene (5 bases). The length of the CDR3 is 16 residues. Germline-derived CDR1 and CDR2 are LGHNA and YSLEER. The ends were cut back, 0 bases at V and 1 base at J, with 13 bases in the middle. The CDR3 is CASSQDIRASSYEQYF. CDR3 nucleotides: TGCGCCAGCAGCCAAGATATCAGGGCCTCTTCCTACGAGCAGTACTTC.

With regard to this clone: Germline and junction disagree at one end, which may indicate a read error. The chain uses TRBV6-6 and TRBJ1-6; TRBD1 agrees at 7 bases. The CDR3 contains 15 residues. In germline, CDR1 is MNHNY, CDR2 SVGAGI (reference sequence). This CDR3 reads CASSPTGQTDSPLNF. In nucleotides, the CDR3 is TGTGCCAGCAGTCCTACGGGACAGACAGATTCACCCCTCAACTTT.

This chain connects TRBV21-1 to TRBJ1-5; the tabulated D call, TRBD1, remains unverified against the DNA. TRBV21-1 is labeled a pseudogene. The CDR3 totals 16 residues. The CDR3 loop reads CASSKEREQGNQPQHF. DNA of the CDR3: TGTGCCAGCAGCAAAGAACGCGAGCAGGGTAATCAGCCCCAGCATTTT.

This chain joins TRBV27 and TRBJ1-4; no clear D. Germline CDR1 is MNHEY and CDR2 is SMNVEV (reference sequence). This CDR3 has 15 amino acids. V gave up 4 bases and J gave up 1 base, with 10 bases separating them. The CDR3 DNA follows: TGTGCCAGCAGTTCCCTCCAGAAAACTAATGAAAAACTGTTTTTT. Protein product: CASSSLQKTNEKLFF.